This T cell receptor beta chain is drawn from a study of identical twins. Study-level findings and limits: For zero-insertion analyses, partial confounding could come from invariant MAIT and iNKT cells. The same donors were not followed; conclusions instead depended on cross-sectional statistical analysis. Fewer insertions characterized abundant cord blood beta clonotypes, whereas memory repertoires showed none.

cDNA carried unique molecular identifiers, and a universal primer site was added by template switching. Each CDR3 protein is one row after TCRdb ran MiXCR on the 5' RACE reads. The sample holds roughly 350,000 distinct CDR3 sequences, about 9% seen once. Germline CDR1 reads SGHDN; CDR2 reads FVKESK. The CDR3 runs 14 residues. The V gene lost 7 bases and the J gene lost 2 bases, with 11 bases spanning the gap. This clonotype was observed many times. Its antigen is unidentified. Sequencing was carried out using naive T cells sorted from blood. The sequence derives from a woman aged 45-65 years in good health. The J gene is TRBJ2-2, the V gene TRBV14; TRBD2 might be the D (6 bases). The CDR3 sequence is CASNPDYNTGELFF. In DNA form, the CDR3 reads TGTGCCAGCAATCCGGACTATAACACCGGGGAGCTGTTTTTT.